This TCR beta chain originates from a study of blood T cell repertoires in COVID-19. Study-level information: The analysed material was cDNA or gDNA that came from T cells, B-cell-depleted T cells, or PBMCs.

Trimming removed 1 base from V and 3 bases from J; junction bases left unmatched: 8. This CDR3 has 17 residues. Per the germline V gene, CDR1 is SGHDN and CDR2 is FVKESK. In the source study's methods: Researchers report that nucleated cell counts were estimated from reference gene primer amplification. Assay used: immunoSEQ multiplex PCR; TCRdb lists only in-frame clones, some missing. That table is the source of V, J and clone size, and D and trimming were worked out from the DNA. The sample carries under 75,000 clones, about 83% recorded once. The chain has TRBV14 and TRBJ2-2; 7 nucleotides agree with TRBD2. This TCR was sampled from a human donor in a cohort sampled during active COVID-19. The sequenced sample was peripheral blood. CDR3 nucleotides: TGTGCCAGCAGCCAAGCTCCTGGGCTAGCGGACACCGGGGAGCTGTTTTTT. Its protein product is CASSQAPGLADTGELFF.